This T cell receptor beta chain was observed in a study of cytomegalovirus exposure and HLA in healthy donors. This clone was seen a handful of times. PCR was performed using 60 Vbeta and 13 Jbeta primers. Using immunoSEQ multiplex PCR, the repertoire was profiled, and TCRdb retains in-frame clones only, with some absent. This table holds about 190,000 clones, 75% to 90% found once. The sequencing input was PBMCs. This clonotype was sampled from a man aged 25 to 45 in good health and CMV-seronegative.

As DNA, the CDR3 is TGCGCCAGCAGCCCCCTGGCGGGGTACGAGCAGTACTTC. It codes for CASSPLAGYEQYF. The chain employs TRBV4-1 and TRBJ2-7; D perhaps matches TRBD2 (6 bases). The CDR3 sequence is 13 residues long. The germline V gene has CDR1 MGHRA and CDR2 YSYEKL. V was pared by 4 bases and J by 4 bases, with 11 bases between.